This T cell receptor (beta chain) originates from a study of OX40 agonist ivuxolimab in advanced cancers. As for the study in general: An anti-OX40 (CD134) antibody with agonistic activity, ivuxolimab, was administered to patients. From roughly 23 to 85 years was the age range, with a mean of roughly 64 years, and 65% to 90% were male.

Assay: immunoSEQ multiplex PCR; the TCRdb copy retains only in-frame clones and omits some. The table has more than 20,000 clones, around nine tenths seen once. The CDR3 extends over 16 amino acids. Deletions cut 5 bases from V and 4 bases from J, with 20 bases between. Germline V lookup: CDR1 SGHTA, CDR2 FQGNSA. This chain links TRBV7-2 with TRBJ2-5; TRBD2 might be the D (7 bases). The source material was CD4+ or CD8+ T cells sorted from blood, sampled in a trial of the OX40 agonist ivuxolimab. This TCR came from an adult with an advanced solid tumor such as melanoma, head and neck, liver or kidney cancer. The CDR3 bases are TGTGCCAGCAGCAACCGACCGGGGGGCTCAGGAGAGACCCAGTACTTC. Protein product: CASSNRPGGSGETQYF. Complete variable domain (other parts from reference TRBV7-2 and TRBJ2-5): GAGVSQSPSNKVTEKGKDVELRCDPISGHTALYWYRQSLGQGLEFLIYFQGNSAPDKSGLPSDRFSAERTGGSVSTLTIQRTQQEDSAVYLCASSNRPGGSGETQYFGPGTRLLVL.